Following are 20 T cell receptor beta chains from one sample sequenced in a study of T cells after yellow fever vaccination (dated by TCRdb to between 2018 and 2021). Library preparation used 5' RACE. The instrument was an Illumina NovaSeq 6000. Using fastp at Q25 and MiXCR, TCRdb reprocessed the public reads and kept productive beta chains. Identical CDR3 protein sequences are pooled into one entry, listed with their most common genes and DNA. This sample lists approximately 160,000 distinct CDR3 sequences; 7% to 10% were detected once. The ten most abundant clones make up under 40% of the sample. The sample's treatment or condition label, decoded: live attenuated yellow fever vaccine strain. The sequencing here drew on CD8+ T cells sorted from PBMCs, taken 45 days after the yellow fever booster vaccination. Receptors were obtained from a man younger than 30 who received the YFV17D yellow fever vaccine.

This sequence joins TRBV12-3 or TRBV12-4 and TRBJ1-1, with 9 bases matching TRBD1. Trimming at V came to 4 bases and at J to 0 bases, leaving 6 bases not matched to a gene. The CDR3 has 16 amino acids. The DNA of the CDR3 is TGTGCCAGCAGTTCGGGACAGGGTATCATGAACACTGAAGCTTTCTTT. Its protein product is CASSSGQGIMNTEAFF.

This clonotype appeared a single time. A clone one base away is much larger, so this may be a read error. This chain joins TRBV5-1 and TRBJ1-5, with a weak D call TRBD1 (6 bases). This CDR3 is 14 amino acids long. CDR1 and CDR2 from the germline V gene are SGHRS and YFSETQ. As DNA, the CDR3 is TGCGCCAGCAGCTTGGTACAGGGAAATCGGCCCCAGCATTTT. This sequence encodes CASSLVQGNRPQHF.

This clonotype was counted between two and nine times. The chain employs TRBV7-9 and TRBJ2-5; maybe TRBD2 (5 bases). CDR1 is SEHNR, CDR2 FQNEAQ, per germline (reference sequence). This CDR3 spans 13 amino acids. Trimming cost V 6 bases and J 5 bases, with 13 bases left between them. The chain's CDR3 is CASRQLVSETQYF. The CDR3 DNA reads TGTGCCAGCAGACAACTAGTGTCGGAGACCCAGTACTTC.

This clonotype was recorded at least ten times. This chain uses TRBV20-1 with TRBJ2-5; D might be TRBD1 (5 bases). The germline V gene has CDR1 DFQATT and CDR2 SNEGSKA (reference sequence). The CDR3 is 13 residues long. V was pared by 1 base and J by 4 bases, with 10 bases between. DNA for the CDR3: TGCAGTGCTAGAGCAGGGTCGCGAGAGACCCAGTACTTC. Translated: CSARAGSRETQYF.

The chain recombines TRBV5-6 with TRBJ2-2; the match to TRBD2 covers 10 bases. Germline values: CDR1 SGHDT, CDR2 YYEEEE. This CDR3 comprises 14 residues. The trim removed 6 bases at V and 6 bases at J, leaving 5 bases unmatched. The DNA for the CDR3 is TGTGCCAGCAAGAGCGGGGGGGCACCCGGGGAGCTGTTTTTT. Translation: CASKSGGAPGELFF.

This clonotype was counted between two and nine times. The chain couples TRBV3-1 to TRBJ2-3; D perhaps matches TRBD2 (7 bases). Trimming took off 4 bases at V and 0 bases at J, with 17 bases between the two ends. This CDR3 spans 17 amino acids. Germline values: CDR1 LGHDT, CDR2 YNNKEL (reference sequence). CDR3 DNA: TGTGCCAGCAGCCCTTTGGTTGCGGGGGCTAGCACAGATACGCAGTATTTT. This encodes CASSPLVAGASTDTQYF.

This clonotype was seen more than once but under ten times. For the CDR3, the DNA is TGCGCCAGCAGCTTCCGGGACAGGCAAGAGACCCAGTACTTC. Amino acids: CASSFRDRQETQYF. The chain has TRBV5-1 and TRBJ2-5, with 8 positions matching TRBD1. The CDR3 contains 14 residues. Looked up from germline, CDR1 is SGHRS and CDR2 is YFSETQ. Trimming removed 2 bases from V and 2 bases from J; junction bases left unmatched: 2.

This clonotype was observed many times. The chain combines TRBV7-8 with TRBJ2-1, with TRBD2 identical over 11 bases. Germline CDR1 SGHVS, CDR2 FQNEAQ. J was trimmed by 7 bases and V by 5 bases; bases with no gene match: 10. This CDR3 comprises 16 residues. This CDR3 reads CASSVLAGVDRNEQFF. The CDR3 DNA is TGTGCCAGCAGCGTACTAGCGGGGGTCGACAGGAATGAGCAGTTCTTC. Full variable domain (rest looked up from reference TRBV7-8 and TRBJ2-1): GAGVSQSPRYKVAKRGQDVALRCDPISGHVSLFWYQQALGQGPEFLTYFQNEAQLDKSGLPSDRFFAERPEGSVSTLKIQRTQQEDSAVYLCASSVLAGVDRNEQFFGPGTRLTVL.

This clonotype was counted a few times. The chain joins TRBV6-5 to TRBJ2-7; TRBD1 matches 10 bases. CDR3 length: 15 residues. J lost 4 bases, V lost 6 bases, and 9 bases had no gene match. CDR1 is MNHEY and CDR2 is SVGAGI in the germline V gene. The CDR3 DNA sequence: TGTGCCAGCAGATTCGGAGGGGACAGGGGTTACGAGCAGTACTTC. Translated, it gives CASRFGGDRGYEQYF.

The chain uses TRBV7-9 and TRBJ2-1; perhaps TRBD1 as D (7 bases). Germline V CDR1 and CDR2: SEHNR, FQNEAQ (reference sequence). The CDR3 has 14 residues. V shed 3 bases and J shed 7 bases, with 13 bases lying between them. Here the CDR3 DNA reads TGTGCCAGCAGCTTCACAGGGGAGGAGAATGAGCAGTTCTTC. Protein product: CASSFTGEENEQFF.

This chain uses TRBV6-4 with TRBJ2-3; 11 bases align to TRBD2. V was clipped by 4 bases and J by 11 bases; unmatched bases: 11. The CDR3 runs to 15 residues. Germline V gene lookup returns CDR1 MRHNA and CDR2 SNTAGT. CDR3 sequence (DNA): TGTGCCAGCAGTGCAACTAGCGGGGGCACAGCAGTGCAGTATTTT. Translated, it gives CASSATSGGTAVQYF.

This chain connects TRBV6-2 or TRBV6-3 to TRBJ2-2; D call uncertain. The CDR3 extends over 13 amino acids. Per the germline V gene, CDR1 is MNHEY and CDR2 is SVGEGT. V lost 6 bases and J 3 bases, leaving 8 bases between the germline ends. CDR3 region: CASSRSDTGELFF. CDR3 DNA sequence: TGTGCCAGCAGCCGGTCGGACACCGGGGAGCTGTTTTTT.

The chain couples TRBV12-3 or TRBV12-4 to TRBJ2-3; the match to TRBD2 covers 13 bases. Trimming cost V 4 bases and J 2 bases; bases outside gene matches: 9. The CDR3 length is 18 residues. The CDR3 loop reads CASSWARTSGGVTDTQYF. DNA for the CDR3: TGTGCCAGCAGTTGGGCCCGTACTAGCGGGGGGGTCACAGATACGCAGTATTTT.

Only a few counts were recorded for this clonotype. V gene TRBV4-3 combines with J gene TRBJ2-3; tentative D call: TRBD1 (5 bases). Trimming took off 2 bases at V and 2 bases at J, with 23 bases between the two ends. CDR3 length: 19 amino acids. Germline V gives CDR1 LGHNA, CDR2 YSLEER. CDR3 amino acids: CASSQFVKLAGPLTDTQYF. The CDR3 bases are TGCGCCAGCAGCCAATTCGTAAAGTTAGCAGGGCCCCTCACAGATACGCAGTATTTT.

This clonotype was seen a handful of times. J is TRBJ2-2 and V is TRBV18; 9 bases match TRBD1. The CDR3 sequence is 16 residues long. V shed 3 bases and J 6 bases; nucleotides not matched to a gene: 8. Per the germline V gene, CDR1 is KGHSH and CDR2 is LQKENI. In DNA form, the CDR3 reads TGTGCCAGCTCACCTCGGACAGGGGAAGAGGCCGGGGAGCTGTTTTTT. It specifies CASSPRTGEEAGELFF.

This clonotype has just a few counts. The chain couples TRBV9 to TRBJ1-1, with 9 bases that match TRBD1. CDR1 and CDR2 (germline): SGDLS, YYNGEE. V shed 4 bases, J shed 7 bases, and the junction held 11 bases outside the gene matches. The CDR3 has 15 amino acids. The CDR3: CASSPRTGEVGEAFF. CDR3 DNA sequence: TGTGCCAGCAGCCCCCGGACAGGGGAGGTTGGTGAAGCTTTCTTT.

This clonotype was detected ten times or more. The rearrangement uses TRBV29-1 and TRBJ2-7; D not resolved. V was pared by 3 bases and J by 4 bases, with 7 bases between. This CDR3 region has 11 residues. Germline V lookup: CDR1 SQVTM, CDR2 ANQGSEA. The DNA of the CDR3 is TGCAGCGTTGACTCGGGTTACGAGCAGTACTTC. Protein sequence: CSVDSGYEQYF.

The chain carries TRBV6-2 or TRBV6-3 and TRBJ2-7; 7 bases align to TRBD2. The germline CDR1 and CDR2 sequences are MNHEY and SVGEGT. The CDR3 loop spans 12 amino acids. Trimming removed 8 bases from V and 2 bases from J; junction bases left unmatched: 3. The CDR3: CASQGLTYEQYF. The CDR3, as DNA: TGTGCCAGCCAGGGACTAACCTACGAGCAGTACTTC.

This chain connects TRBV6-6 to TRBJ2-5, with D tentatively TRBD1 (6 bases). The germline V gene encodes CDR1 MNHNY and CDR2 SVGAGI (reference sequence). The CDR3 has 15 amino acids. V was shortened by 4 bases and J by 2 bases, with 14 bases between the two germline ends. CDR3 amino acids: CASSSLGARQETQYF. As DNA, the CDR3 is TGTGCCAGCAGTTCATTGGGGGCGCGGCAAGAGACCCAGTACTTC.

This sequence joins TRBV6-5 and TRBJ2-3; D gene ambiguous. Between the trimmed V and J ends, which lost 5 bases and 6 bases, there was a span of 9 bases. This CDR3 is built from 12 residues. CDR1 is MNHEY, CDR2 SVGAGI, per germline. As DNA, the CDR3 is TGTGCCAGCAGTAGTTCTCCCGATACGCAGTATTTT. It specifies CASSSSPDTQYF.